This TCR beta chain was recorded in a study of spatial heterogeneity in lung cancer. Notes on the study in general: How many expanded intratumoral alpha and beta TCRs were present tracked the tumor mutation count, which was a count of nonsynonymous mutations.

The time point: sample taken at primary tumor resection. Whole RNA, isolated from tumor, nontumor lung or frozen PBMC, was sequenced without prior sorting. TCRdb itself ran the 5' RACE reads through MiXCR, one entry per CDR3 protein. The profile shows about 100,000 distinct CDR3 sequences, 3.5% to 5% of them singletons. This CDR3 has 14 residues. This clonotype came up many times. Its antigen is as yet unknown. Sequenced here: lung tumor tissue, sampled at surgery. V and J are TRBV21-1 and TRBJ1-2; the table's D call, TRBD1, has no DNA check behind it. TRBV21-1 is recorded as a pseudogene. The clonotype was recovered from a male donor with early-stage non-small cell lung cancer. CDR3 sequence: CASSKAGDSWRYTF. The CDR3 nucleotides are TGTGCCAGCAGCAAAGCTGGGGACAGTTGGCGCTACACCTTC.